This T cell receptor (beta chain) was obtained from a study of OX40 agonist ivuxolimab in advanced cancers. About the research overall: The study enrolled dose-escalation patients with hepatocellular carcinoma, melanoma, renal cell or head and neck cancer.

General study findings and limits: Clonal expansion from baseline to week 6 occurred in both CD4+ and CD8+ T cells. On average, CD8+ T cells had more expanded clones than CD4+.

The protocol was immunoSEQ multiplex PCR, while the TCRdb copy is restricted to in-frame clones and leaves out a portion. The table lists over 85,000 clones, approximately 89% of them singletons. Regarding this clone: Its antigen is unknown.

V lost 0 bases and J lost 4, with 12 bases in between. CDR3 length: 16 amino acids. Germline CDR1 is SGHDN and CDR2 is FVKESK. The rearrangement joins TRBV14 to TRBJ2-2, with D perhaps TRBD1 or TRBD2 (5 bases each). Sequencing used CD4+ or CD8+ T cells sorted from blood, obtained in a trial of the OX40 agonist ivuxolimab. The origin of this receptor is an adult with an advanced solid tumor such as melanoma, head and neck, liver or kidney cancer. The CDR3 loop reads CASSQEWGRGTGELFF. The CDR3 nucleotides are TGTGCCAGCAGCCAAGAGTGGGGACGGGGCACCGGGGAGCTGTTTTTT. Full variable domain (rest looked up from reference TRBV14 and TRBJ2-2): EAGVTQFPSHSVIEKGQTVTLRCDPISGHDNLYWYRRVMGKEIKFLLHFVKESKQDESGMPNNRFLAERTGGTYSTLKVQPAELEDSGVYFCASSQEWGRGTGELFFGEGSRLTVL.